The 2 T cell receptor beta chains below all came from one sample that was sequenced in a study of human T cells and chemical hapten exposure. TCRdb passed the RACE reads through MiXCR, listing each CDR3 protein once. The sample lists more than 100,000 distinct CDR3 sequences, approximately 10% occurring once. Time point described: patch test 3, about 24 weeks after DPC sensitization. The sample's treatment: therapeutic diphenylcyclopropenone sensitization with weekly scalp DPC. Sequenced material: whole blood, taken in connection with sensitization to the hapten diphenylcyclopropenone (DPC). The receptors originated from a woman aged 45-65 years with alopecia areata. Some clones in this sample may be carry-over from other donors' samples.

V and J are TRBV7-6 and TRBJ1-1, with D unresolved. CDR3 length: 16 amino acids. Germline lookup yields CDR1 SGHVS and CDR2 FNYEAQ. V lost 1 base to trimming and J lost 5 bases, with 17 bases between them. CDR3 DNA: TGTGCCAGCAGCTTAGGATGGGGAACCCACGGGACTGAAGCTTTCTTT. Amino acid sequence: CASSLGWGTHGTEAFF. Together with reference TRBV7-6 and TRBJ1-1, the CDR3 gives the full variable domain: GAGVSQSPRYKVTKRGQDVALRCDPISGHVSLYWYRQALGQGPEFLTYFNYEAQQDKSGLPNDRFSAERPEGSISTLTIQRTEQRDSAMYRCASSLGWGTHGTEAFFGQGTRLTVV.

This clonotype was counted only a few times. The gene calls are TRBV15 and TRBJ2-7; the match to TRBD2 covers 7 bases. Unmatched junction bases numbered 13, after V lost 0 bases and J lost 5 bases. CDR3 size: 17 residues. Germline CDR1 LNHNV, CDR2 YYDKDF (reference sequence). The CDR3 region has the DNA TGTGCCACCAGCAGAGATTGGAGGGAGGGCCCCCTGAACGAGCAGTACTTC. This translates into CATSRDWREGPLNEQYF.